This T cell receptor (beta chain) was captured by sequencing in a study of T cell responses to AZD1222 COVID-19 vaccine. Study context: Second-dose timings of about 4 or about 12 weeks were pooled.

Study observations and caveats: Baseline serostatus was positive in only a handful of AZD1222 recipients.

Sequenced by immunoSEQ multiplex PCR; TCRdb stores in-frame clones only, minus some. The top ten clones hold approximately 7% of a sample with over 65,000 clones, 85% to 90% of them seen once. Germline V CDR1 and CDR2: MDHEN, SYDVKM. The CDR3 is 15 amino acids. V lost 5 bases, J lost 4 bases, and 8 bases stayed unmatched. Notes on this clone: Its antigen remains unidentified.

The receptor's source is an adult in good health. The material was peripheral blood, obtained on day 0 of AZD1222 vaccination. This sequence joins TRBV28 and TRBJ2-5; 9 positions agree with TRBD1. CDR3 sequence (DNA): TGTGCCAGCAGTCGGGACAGGGTAAGGGGAGAGACCCAGTACTTC. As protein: CASSRDRVRGETQYF. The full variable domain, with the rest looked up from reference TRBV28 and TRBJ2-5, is DVKVTQSSRYLVKRTGEKVFLECVQDMDHENMFWYRQDPGLGLRLIYFSYDVKMKEKGDIPEGYSVSREKKERFSLILESASTNQTSMYLCASSRDRVRGETQYFGPGTRLLVL.